The 15 T cell receptor beta chains in this list originate from one sample, sequenced in a study of regulatory T cells in long-lasting Graves disease (dated by TCRdb to the early 2020s). The library was obtained by multiplex PCR. Sequencing relied on an Illumina HiSeq 4000. iRepertoire HTBI primers and Arm-PCR amplification of CDR3 regions were used to construct TCR beta libraries. TCRdb passed the public sequencing reads through fastp at Q25 and MiXCR, retaining productive beta sequences. Identical CDR3 proteins give one entry, which carries the most common genes and DNA. The table for this sample lists fewer than 550,000 distinct CDR3 sequences; around 16% of them were counted only once. The ten biggest clones cover roughly 25% of the sample. The sample's time point label, in plain terms: newly diagnosed GD, antithyroid drugs for less than 3 months. RNA was extracted from PBMCs in TRIzol for both TCR sequencing and RNA sequencing.

The data were also submitted as part of a second study, on T cells in Graves' hyperthyroidism and ophthalmopathy.

This material consisted of peripheral blood mononuclear cells (PBMCs), taken at new diagnosis, from a patient treated with antithyroid drugs. The receptors stem from a woman aged 35-60 years with Graves disease. Donor details come from another sample of the same person, matched by shared clones.

This clonotype was recorded many times. This sequence joins TRBV11-2 and TRBJ2-7; tentatively, D is TRBD2 (5 bases). Germline V lookup: CDR1 SGHAT, CDR2 FQNNGV. The CDR3 extends over 13 amino acids. Trimming took off 5 bases at V and 5 bases at J, with 13 bases between the two ends. This CDR3 is CASSIPSGNEQYF. DNA of the CDR3: TGTGCCAGCAGCATCCCCTCCGGGAACGAGCAGTACTTC.

For the CDR3, the DNA is TGTGCCAGCAGCCAAGCCCCCGGGCAGGGCGAAAAACTGTTTTTT. It is translated as CASSQAPGQGEKLFF. J is TRBJ1-4 and V is TRBV3-1, with D perhaps TRBD1 (5 bases). Germline CDR1 and CDR2: LGHDT and YNNKEL (reference sequence). The V end was cut by 1 base, the J end by 8 bases, with 14 bases between. The CDR3 length is 15 residues.

This chain joins TRBV3-1 and TRBJ2-7, with D tentatively TRBD1 (6 bases). Germline-derived CDR1 and CDR2 are LGHDT and YNNKEL (reference sequence). The CDR3 covers 14 residues. Between the trimmed V and J ends, which lost 4 bases and 6 bases, there was a span of 16 bases. The CDR3 DNA is TGTGCCAGCAGCCGTCGGGACACGCTAGGCGAGCAGTACTTC. Protein: CASSRRDTLGEQYF.

The V and J genes are TRBV12-3 or TRBV12-4 and TRBJ1-3; D is unclear. Trimming pared 6 bases from V and 2 bases from J, leaving 11 bases between. This CDR3 has 14 residues. CDR3 in amino acids: CASRATVPGNTIYF. CDR3 nucleotide sequence: TGTGCCAGCAGAGCGACGGTCCCTGGAAACACCATATATTTT.

The chain employs TRBV10-1 and TRBJ2-7; D unresolved. The CDR3 is 12 residues long. V lost 2 bases and J lost 4, with 6 bases in between. CDR1 WNHNN and CDR2 SYGVQD come from the germline V gene (reference sequence). The CDR3 sequence: CASSEGDYEQYF. The DNA for the CDR3 is TGCGCCAGCAGTGAGGGCGATTACGAGCAGTACTTC.

This clonotype was picked up a small number of times. The gene calls are TRBV3-1 and TRBJ1-6, with TRBD1 identical over 8 bases. Germline trimming cut 4 bases from V and 7 bases from J; bases unmatched to any gene: 6. Germline assignment: CDR1 LGHDT and CDR2 YNNKEL (reference sequence). CDR3 length: 15 amino acids. DNA for the CDR3: TGTGCCAGCAGCCCGGCGTCAGGGGGCAATTCACCCCTCCACTTT. This codes for CASSPASGGNSPLHF.

There are a few counts of this clonotype. At one of its ends the junction is not consistent with the germline gene, which may arise from a read error. The chain employs TRBV11-2 and TRBJ2-2; D is perhaps TRBD1 (6 bases). Germline V gives CDR1 SGHAT, CDR2 FQNNGV. The CDR3 has 18 residues. In DNA form, the CDR3 reads TGTGCCAGCAGCTTCCCCCGAGGCAGGGGTTCGAAAACCGGGGAGCTGTTTTTT. Residues: CASSFPRGRGSKTGELFF.

This clonotype has just a few counts. V usage is TRBV13 and J usage is TRBJ2-1; 10 bases align to TRBD1. The junction had 2 bases not matched to a gene; V was cut back by 3 bases and J by 6 bases. Germline V lookup: CDR1 PRHDT, CDR2 FYEKMQ (reference sequence). There are 14 residues in the CDR3. The CDR3 sequence is CASSLGQGINEQFF. DNA for the CDR3: TGTGCCAGCAGCTTGGGACAGGGGATCAATGAGCAGTTCTTC.

This clonotype was seen a few times. The chain employs TRBV19 and TRBJ1-2; no firm D call. This CDR3 comprises 12 residues. Germline CDR1 reads LNHDA; CDR2 reads SQIVND (reference sequence). V gave up 7 bases and J gave up 5 bases, with 11 bases separating them. The CDR3 coding sequence is TGTGCCAGTACCCGGAACGAGTATGGCTACACCTTC. Translating it yields CASTRNEYGYTF.

This clonotype appeared many times. The DNA of the CDR3 is TGTGCCAGCAGCCTTGACCGACTAGCGGGGCTGGAGCAGTACTTC. Translation: CASSLDRLAGLEQYF. The chain uses TRBV7-2 and TRBJ2-7, with 11 bases matching TRBD2. Germline V lookup: CDR1 SGHTA, CDR2 FQGNSA. V was clipped by 5 bases and J by 7 bases; unmatched bases: 10. The CDR3 consists of 15 residues.

This clonotype was recorded at least ten times. V and J are TRBV12-3 or TRBV12-4 and TRBJ1-5; no firm D call. V lost 7 bases and J lost 0, with 10 bases in between. The CDR3 totals 14 residues. The CDR3 bases are TGTGCCAGCACGCTGGCCGGTAGCAATCAGCCCCAGCATTTT. Translation gives CASTLAGSNQPQHF.

This clonotype was counted once. J is TRBJ2-7 and V is TRBV20-1; D is unclear. The germline V gene encodes CDR1 DFQATT and CDR2 SNEGSKA (reference sequence). CDR3 size: 11 residues. V lost 5 bases to trimming and J lost 5 bases, with 10 bases between them. In DNA form, the CDR3 reads TGCAGTGCTTCATCGGTGGACGAGCAGTACTTC. Its protein is CSASSVDEQYF.

This clonotype was seen a handful of times. The chain uses TRBV6-9 and TRBJ1-2; no clear D gene. The CDR3 spans 13 residues. The V end was cut by 3 bases, the J end by 1 base, with 6 bases between. CDR1 is MNHGY and CDR2 is SVAAGI in the germline V gene. CDR3 region: CASSYARNYGYTF. The CDR3, as DNA: TGTGCCAGCAGTTACGCCCGTAACTATGGCTACACCTTC.

In this sample, this clonotype turned up many times. The genes are TRBV6-1 and TRBJ1-2; 7 nucleotides agree with TRBD1. Unmatched junction bases numbered 3, after V lost 6 bases and J lost 8 bases. CDR1 and CDR2 from the germline V gene are MNHNS and SASEGT. This CDR3 has 11 residues. The CDR3 reads CASRQGKGYTF. DNA of the CDR3: TGTGCCAGCAGACAGGGGAAGGGCTACACCTTC.

A few counts support this clonotype. The DNA of the CDR3 is TGTGCCAGCGAGGCCGCTGGGTTAGACCAGCCCCAGCATTTT. Translating it yields CASEAAGLDQPQHF. V usage is TRBV6-1 and J usage is TRBJ1-5; D unclear. This CDR3 is 14 amino acids long. From germline, CDR1 is MNHNS and CDR2 SASEGT. Deletions cut 8 bases from V and 7 bases from J, with 18 bases between.